A single sample is the source of the 18 T cell receptor beta chains below, sequenced in a study of identical twins. From the 5' RACE reads, TCRdb called clonotypes with MiXCR, one entry per CDR3 protein. The sample includes about 1.7 million distinct CDR3 sequences, around a third of them seen just once. Specimen: cord blood. These receptors were collected from a newborn girl in good health.

This clonotype appeared a few times. The V gene is TRBV12-3 or TRBV12-4, the J gene TRBJ2-1, with 12 bases fitting TRBD2. V lost 2 bases and J lost 8; bases outside the gene matches: 10. The CDR3 is 17 amino acids. The CDR3, as DNA: TGTGCCAGCAGTTTAAACGTTCTAGCGGGGGGGCCGGATGAGCAGTTCTTC. This encodes CASSLNVLAGGPDEQFF.

This clonotype was found a few times. The chain uses TRBV7-9 and TRBJ2-1; weak D call: TRBD2 (5 bases). The CDR3 is 15 residues long. The germline gives CDR1 SEHNR, CDR2 FQNEAQ (reference sequence). The germline V and J ends were trimmed by 2 bases and 2 bases, with 10 bases remaining between them. CDR3 region: CASSLSISAYNEQFF. The CDR3 DNA reads as TGTGCCAGCAGCTTATCGATTAGCGCCTACAATGAGCAGTTCTTC.

The genes are TRBV7-2 and TRBJ2-7, with D perhaps TRBD2 (6 bases). The CDR3 is 15 residues long. V lost 5 bases and J 0 bases, leaving 14 bases between the germline ends. Germline-derived CDR1 and CDR2 are SGHTA and FQGNSA. The DNA of the CDR3 is TGTGCCAGCAGCCAGAGCGGGTTTAGCTCCTACGAGCAGTACTTC. Amino acids: CASSQSGFSSYEQYF.

This clonotype was seen more than once but under ten times. The chain employs TRBV2 and TRBJ1-1, with 7 bases that match TRBD1. V was clipped by 3 bases and J by 2 bases; unmatched bases: 6. Germline CDR1 is SNHLY and CDR2 is FYNNEI. The CDR3 has 15 residues. DNA of the CDR3: TGTGCCAGCAGTGAGCGGCAGGGGGGCAACACTGAAGCTTTCTTT. Its translation: CASSERQGGNTEAFF.

This chain joins TRBV28 and TRBJ1-1; D is unclear. Germline V CDR1 and CDR2: MDHEN, SYDVKM. The V end lost 6 bases, the J end lost 4 bases, and 12 bases lay between the germline ends. CDR3 length: 13 amino acids. The CDR3 region is CASSQIVGTEAFF. The CDR3 region has the DNA TGTGCCAGCAGCCAGATTGTGGGCACTGAAGCTTTCTTT. The full variable domain, its missing parts supplied by reference TRBV28 and TRBJ1-1, is DVKVTQSSRYLVKRTGEKVFLECVQDMDHENMFWYRQDPGLGLRLIYFSYDVKMKEKGDIPEGYSVSREKKERFSLILESASTNQTSMYLCASSQIVGTEAFFGQGTRLTVV.

In this sample, this clonotype turned up a few times. This may be a read error: a much more frequent sequence differs by one nucleotide. The rearrangement uses TRBV12-3 or TRBV12-4 and TRBJ2-1; 9 nucleotides align to TRBD1. The V segment lost 1 base and the J segment 6 bases; nucleotides outside the gene matches: 1. This CDR3 contains 14 residues. The chain's CDR3 is CASSLVTGGNEQFF. The CDR3 nucleotides read TGTGCCAGCAGTTTAGTGACAGGGGGCAATGAGCAGTTCTTC.

The chain links TRBV27 to TRBJ2-1; TRBD1 matches at 8 bases. The CDR3 contains 13 residues. Germline loops: CDR1 MNHEY, CDR2 SMNVEV (reference sequence). The junction had 6 bases not matched to a gene; V was cut back by 4 bases and J by 10 bases. The CDR3 loop reads CASSYTQGEEQFF. CDR3 sequence (DNA): TGTGCCAGCAGTTACACACAGGGGGAGGAGCAGTTCTTC.

This clonotype showed up just a few times. The rearrangement joins TRBV20-1 to TRBJ2-3; TRBD2 aligns across 12 bases. The CDR3 consists of 14 residues. Per germline, CDR1 DFQATT and CDR2 SNEGSKA (reference sequence). V dropped 5 bases and J dropped 5; count of bases not matched to a gene: 5. The CDR3 protein is CSAPSGGVRDTQYF. CDR3 sequence (DNA): TGCAGTGCTCCTAGCGGGGGGGTTAGAGATACGCAGTATTTT.

The chain joins TRBV12-5 to TRBJ2-5; 13 bases are a match to TRBD2. This CDR3 has 15 residues. CDR1 is LGHNT and CDR2 is FRNRAP in the germline V gene. V shed 1 base and J 4 bases; nucleotides not matched to a gene: 0. This CDR3 is CASGLGTSGRETQYF. In DNA, the CDR3 is TGTGCTAGTGGTTTGGGGACTAGCGGGAGAGAGACCCAGTACTTC.

This clonotype was seen a handful of times. The chain combines TRBV20-1 with TRBJ2-3; 10 bases fit TRBD2. The CDR3 length is 19 residues. The V and J ends lost 0 bases and 2 bases, in that order; junction bases with no gene match: 14. CDR1 and CDR2 from the germline V gene are DFQATT and SNEGSKA (reference sequence). The CDR3 loop reads CSARDHGRAGGLLTDTQYF. The DNA for the CDR3 is TGCAGTGCTAGAGATCACGGGAGAGCGGGGGGGCTCCTCACAGATACGCAGTATTTT.

This clonotype was detected only a few times. The V gene is TRBV4-1, the J gene TRBJ2-7; no clear D. The tail of the sequence fits TRBJ2-5 better, so the J call may be wrong. Germline V gives CDR1 MGHRA, CDR2 YSYEKL. The CDR3 is made up of 13 amino acids. The CDR3 sequence: CASSQDLDRTQYF. DNA of the CDR3: TGCGCCAGCAGCCAAGATTTGGATCGGACCCAGTACTTC.

This chain uses TRBV11-3 with TRBJ2-3; 9 nucleotides agree with TRBD2. The V segment lost 0 bases and the J segment 5 bases; nucleotides outside the gene matches: 6. The CDR3 is made up of 16 amino acids. In germline, CDR1 is SGHNT, CDR2 YENEEA. This CDR3 reads CASSLDRGGAGDTQYF. The CDR3 DNA reads TGTGCCAGCAGCTTAGATCGCGGGGGGGCCGGAGATACGCAGTATTTT.

The chain employs TRBV14 and TRBJ1-1; possible D gene TRBD1, 5 bases. The V and J ends lost 1 base and 1 base respectively, with 10 bases between them. CDR1 is SGHDN and CDR2 is FVKESK in the germline V gene. The CDR3 is made up of 15 amino acids. CDR3 DNA: TGTGCCAGCAGCCAAGGGCTAGGGGCGAACACTGAAGCTTTCTTT. It codes for CASSQGLGANTEAFF.

The chain uses TRBV25-1 and TRBJ1-1, with 9 bases identical to TRBD1. The CDR3 totals 13 residues. Germline trimming cut 7 bases from V and 5 bases from J; bases unmatched to any gene: 5. Germline V gene data show CDR1 as MGHDK and CDR2 as SYGVNS. CDR3 loop: CASTKGTGTEAFF. In DNA form, the CDR3 reads TGTGCCAGCACAAAGGGGACAGGGACTGAAGCTTTCTTT.

This clonotype was picked up a small number of times. V is TRBV5-1 and J is TRBJ2-7; 10 bases are shared with TRBD1. J lost 7 bases, V lost 6 bases, and 7 bases had no gene match. The CDR3 is 13 residues long. In germline, CDR1 is SGHRS, CDR2 YFSETQ. The CDR3 is CASMTGGYNEQYF. The CDR3 nucleotides are TGCGCCAGCATGACAGGGGGCTACAATGAGCAGTACTTC.

V gene TRBV20-1 combines with J gene TRBJ1-1, with TRBD1 as a possible D gene (5 bases). Germline lookup yields CDR1 DFQATT and CDR2 SNEGSKA (reference sequence). V was pared by 1 base and J by 1 base, with 7 bases between. This CDR3 spans 13 amino acids. CDR3 sequence (DNA): TGCAGTGCTAGAGCACAGGCGAACACTGAAGCTTTCTTT. Its protein product is CSARAQANTEAFF.

The genes are TRBV12-3 or TRBV12-4 and TRBJ2-5; D remains ambiguous. The CDR3 has 12 amino acids. Trimming took off 5 bases at V and 11 bases at J, with 15 bases between the two ends. As DNA, the CDR3 is TGTGCCAGCAGTCCACGTAACAATGAGCAGTACTTC. As protein: CASSPRNNEQYF.

V and J are TRBV25-1 and TRBJ1-1; 8 nucleotides agree with TRBD1. Germline CDR1 MGHDK, CDR2 SYGVNS. This CDR3 comprises 15 residues. With 6 bases clipped from V and 5 bases from J, the junction kept 11 bases outside the gene matches. CDR3 protein: CASRQTGVEGTEAFF. In nucleotides, the CDR3 is TGTGCCAGCAGGCAGACAGGGGTAGAGGGGACTGAAGCTTTCTTT.